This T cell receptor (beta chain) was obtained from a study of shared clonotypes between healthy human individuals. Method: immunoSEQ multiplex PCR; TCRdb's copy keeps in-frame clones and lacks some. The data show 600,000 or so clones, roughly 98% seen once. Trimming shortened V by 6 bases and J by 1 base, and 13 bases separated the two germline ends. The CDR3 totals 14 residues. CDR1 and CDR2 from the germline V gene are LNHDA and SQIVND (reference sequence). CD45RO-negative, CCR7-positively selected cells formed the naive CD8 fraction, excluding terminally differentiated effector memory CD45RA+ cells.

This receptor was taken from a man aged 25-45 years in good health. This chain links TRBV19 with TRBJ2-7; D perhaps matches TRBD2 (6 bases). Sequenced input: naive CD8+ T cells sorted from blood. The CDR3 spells CASRAGSGSYEQYF. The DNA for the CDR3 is TGTGCCAGTAGGGCTGGGAGCGGGTCCTACGAGCAGTACTTC.